The 6 T cell receptor beta chains given below trace back to one sample, sequenced in a study of blood T cell repertoires in COVID-19. Profiled with immunoSEQ multiplex PCR; TCRdb holds only in-frame clones, not every one. The repertoire has fewer than 250,000 clones, 92% of them found once; the top ten carry around 1.2%. Sequencing was done on a sample of peripheral blood. These receptors all come from a man aged 25-40 years with acute or convalescent COVID-19.

The V and J genes are TRBV18 and TRBJ2-1; perhaps TRBD1 as D (6 bases). The CDR3 spans 15 residues. Trimming removed 6 bases at V and 0 bases at J, with 12 bases between. CDR1 and CDR2 from the germline V gene are KGHSH and LQKENI. CDR3 nucleotide sequence: TGTGCCAGCTCCCAGGGGATGAGCTCCTACAATGAGCAGTTCTTC. Amino acid sequence: CASSQGMSSYNEQFF.

The J gene is TRBJ2-1, the V gene TRBV29-1; the D gene is possibly TRBD1 (5 bases). Germline V gene data show CDR1 as SQVTM and CDR2 as ANQGSEA. V shed 6 bases and J shed 7 bases, with 10 bases lying between them. This CDR3 is 11 amino acids long. CDR3 amino acids: CSVDRGNEQFF. CDR3 in DNA: TGCAGCGTAGATAGGGGAAATGAGCAGTTCTTC.

This clone was detected once. The chain combines TRBV5-1 with TRBJ2-7; TRBD1 matches 9 bases. Trimming removed 7 bases from V and 5 bases from J; junction bases left unmatched: 7. The CDR3 has 13 residues. Per the germline V gene, CDR1 is SGHRS and CDR2 is YFSETQ. CDR3 nucleotide sequence: TGCGCCAGCGCTGGGACAGGGCTGCACGAGCAGTACTTC. Amino acids: CASAGTGLHEQYF. Complete variable domain (other parts from reference TRBV5-1 and TRBJ2-7): KAGVTQTPRYLIKTRGQQVTLSCSPISGHRSVSWYQQTPGQGLQFLFEYFSETQRNKGNFPGRFSGRQFSNSRSEMNVSTLELGDSALYLCASAGTGLHEQYFGPGTRLTVT.

V is TRBV2 and J is TRBJ2-3; maybe TRBD2 (6 bases). This CDR3 is built from 15 residues. From germline, CDR1 is SNHLY and CDR2 FYNNEI. The V end lost 6 bases, the J end lost 0 bases, and 13 bases lay between the germline ends. The CDR3 DNA reads TGTGCCAGCAGCGAGCTAGCGTTTAGCACAGATACGCAGTATTTT. Protein: CASSELAFSTDTQYF.

The V gene is TRBV28, the J gene TRBJ2-6; D possibly corresponds to TRBD1 (5 bases). This CDR3 has 18 amino acids. Trimming took 3 bases from V and 0 from J, leaving 15 bases between them. Germline CDR1 MDHEN, CDR2 SYDVKM. This CDR3 reads CASSLARWTSSGANVLTF. CDR3 DNA: TGTGCCAGCAGTTTGGCTCGGTGGACAAGCTCTGGGGCCAACGTCCTGACTTTC. Full variable domain (remainder filled in from reference TRBV28 and TRBJ2-6): DVKVTQSSRYLVKRTGEKVFLECVQDMDHENMFWYRQDPGLGLRLIYFSYDVKMKEKGDIPEGYSVSREKKERFSLILESASTNQTSMYLCASSLARWTSSGANVLTFGAGSRLTVL.

This clone was recorded only once. This rearrangement joins TRBV12-3 or TRBV12-4 to TRBJ1-2; D call uncertain. The CDR3 is made up of 13 amino acids. Trimming stripped 5 bases from V and 5 bases from J, with 12 bases between. The CDR3 sequence is CASSLQTLYGYTF. CDR3 DNA sequence: TGTGCCAGCAGTCTTCAGACTCTTTATGGCTACACCTTC.